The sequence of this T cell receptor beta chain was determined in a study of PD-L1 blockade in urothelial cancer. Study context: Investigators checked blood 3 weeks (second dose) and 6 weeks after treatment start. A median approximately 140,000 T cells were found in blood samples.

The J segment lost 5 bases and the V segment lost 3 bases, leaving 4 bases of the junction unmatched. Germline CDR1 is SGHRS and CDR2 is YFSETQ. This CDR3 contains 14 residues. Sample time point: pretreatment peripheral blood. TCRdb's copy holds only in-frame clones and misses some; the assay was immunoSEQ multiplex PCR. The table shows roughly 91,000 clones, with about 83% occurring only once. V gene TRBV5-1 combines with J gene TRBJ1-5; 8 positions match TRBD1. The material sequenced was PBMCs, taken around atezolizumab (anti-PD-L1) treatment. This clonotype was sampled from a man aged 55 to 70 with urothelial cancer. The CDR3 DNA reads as TGCGCCAGCAGCTCCACAGGGGGAGATCAGCCCCAGCATTTT. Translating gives CASSSTGGDQPQHF. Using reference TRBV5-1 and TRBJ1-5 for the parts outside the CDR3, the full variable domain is KAGVTQTPRYLIKTRGQQVTLSCSPISGHRSVSWYQQTPGQGLQFLFEYFSETQRNKGNFPGRFSGRQFSNSRSEMNVSTLELGDSALYLCASSSTGGDQPQHFGDGTRLSIL.